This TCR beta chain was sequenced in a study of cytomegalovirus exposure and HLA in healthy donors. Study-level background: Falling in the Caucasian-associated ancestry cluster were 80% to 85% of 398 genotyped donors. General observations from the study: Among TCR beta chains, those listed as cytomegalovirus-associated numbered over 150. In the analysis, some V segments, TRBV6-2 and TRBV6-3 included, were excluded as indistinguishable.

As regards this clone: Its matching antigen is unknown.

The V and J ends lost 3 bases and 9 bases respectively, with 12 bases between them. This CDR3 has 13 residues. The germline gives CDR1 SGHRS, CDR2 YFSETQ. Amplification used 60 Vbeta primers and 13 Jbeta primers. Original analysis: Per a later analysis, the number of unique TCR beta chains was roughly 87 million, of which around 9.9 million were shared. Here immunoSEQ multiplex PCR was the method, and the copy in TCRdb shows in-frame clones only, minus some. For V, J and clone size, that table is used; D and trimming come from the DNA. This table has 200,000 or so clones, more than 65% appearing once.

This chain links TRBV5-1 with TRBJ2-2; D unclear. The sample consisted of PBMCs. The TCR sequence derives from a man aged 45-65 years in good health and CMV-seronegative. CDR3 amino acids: CASSSLEVRELFF. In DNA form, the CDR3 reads TGCGCCAGCAGCTCCCTTGAGGTGAGGGAGCTGTTTTTT.